Shown below are 25 T cell receptor beta chains from a single sample sequenced in a study of beta chain features in type 1 diabetes (dated 2018 in TCRdb). What the work shows at the level of the full study, not this receptor alone: Type 1 diabetes patients showed a moderate but significant shortening of TCRB CDR3 length in all four CD4+ subsets.

These TCRs are of unknown antigen specificity. Libraries were constructed by the immunoSEQ multiplex PCR assay. The entire isolated RNA was reverse transcribed using the High Capacity cDNA Reverse Transcription Kit, and thus expressed TCRB transcripts were sequenced. TCRdb mirrors the immuneACCESS table, restricted to in-frame sequences. Some clones are absent from its copies; in checked studies, under half trace to an unresolved V gene, and the reason for the others is unknown. The sample records under 300,000 clones, roughly 20% of which are singletons. Around 0.029% of the sample is in the top ten clones. Sequencing was performed on naive CD4+ T cells from blood. What this sample's cell subset or site label stands for: true naive CD4+ T cells. The receptor source for this set is a woman aged 35 to 49 with type 1 diabetes.

This chain joins TRBV5-1 and TRBJ1-5, with D possibly matching TRBD1 (5 bases). The germline V gene has CDR1 SGHRS and CDR2 YFSETQ. The V end was cut by 8 bases, the J end by 5 bases, with 17 bases between. This CDR3 is built from 14 residues. CDR3 DNA: TGCGCCAGTTCCCCGGACAAGGCGGATCAGCCCCAGCATTTT. Amino acid sequence: CASSPDKADQPQHF.

The sample holds a few counts of this clone. The gene calls are TRBV9 and TRBJ2-2; 8 bases are shared with TRBD2. Germline V gene lookup returns CDR1 SGDLS and CDR2 YYNGEE. The CDR3 is 17 residues long. The V gene end was trimmed by 3 bases and the J gene end by 2 bases; junction bases not matched to a gene: 9. The CDR3 nucleotides are TGTGCCAGCAGCGCCCGGGGGGGCACCTTTAACACCGGGGAGCTGTTTTTT. It translates to CASSARGGTFNTGELFF.

Here the CDR3 DNA reads TGTGCCAGCTCACCCAGACAGGATTGGGGGAACACTGAAGCTTTCTTT. It yields the protein CASSPRQDWGNTEAFF. The rearrangement links TRBV18 to TRBJ1-1; D is possibly TRBD1 (6 bases). The germline gives CDR1 KGHSH, CDR2 LQKENI. The CDR3 loop spans 16 amino acids. The germline V and J ends were trimmed by 3 bases and 1 base, with 15 bases remaining between them.

This clone appeared a few times. Other DNA sequences in this specimen translate into the identical CDR3. The chain links TRBV7-8 to TRBJ2-3, with D possibly TRBD1 on 6 matching bases. This CDR3 comprises 14 residues. CDR1 is SGHVS and CDR2 is FQNEAQ in the germline V gene. V lost 1 base to trimming and J lost 1 base, with 6 bases between them. CDR3 in amino acids: CASSLDRGTDTQYF. The CDR3 DNA sequence: TGTGCCAGCAGCTTAGACAGGGGCACAGATACGCAGTATTTT.

This clone occurred a few times. This chain connects TRBV9 to TRBJ2-7; 9 bases agree with TRBD2. Trimming at V came to 0 bases and at J to 2 bases, leaving 3 bases not matched to a gene. CDR1 SGDLS and CDR2 YYNGEE come from the germline V gene. The CDR3 is 15 residues long. The CDR3 is CASSVASGVPYEQYF. In DNA form, the CDR3 reads TGTGCCAGCAGCGTAGCTAGCGGGGTTCCCTACGAGCAGTACTTC.

This clone was picked up a small number of times. The chain carries TRBV5-1 and TRBJ1-2, with D maybe TRBD1 (6 bases). Germline V gives CDR1 SGHRS, CDR2 YFSETQ. V was pared by 4 bases and J by 8 bases, with 15 bases between. The CDR3 has 13 residues. The CDR3 sequence: CASSAGTSEGYTF. CDR3 nucleotide sequence: TGCGCCAGCAGCGCCGGGACATCCGAGGGCTACACCTTC. The full variable domain, rest sourced from reference TRBV5-1 and TRBJ1-2, is KAGVTQTPRYLIKTRGQQVTLSCSPISGHRSVSWYQQTPGQGLQFLFEYFSETQRNKGNFPGRFSGRQFSNSRSEMNVSTLELGDSALYLCASSAGTSEGYTFGSGTRLTVV.

This clone was detected only once. V usage is TRBV9 and J usage is TRBJ1-6; possible D gene TRBD1, 5 bases. Trimming stripped 5 bases from V and 4 bases from J, with 7 bases between. The CDR3 is 13 residues long. Germline V CDR1 and CDR2: SGDLS, YYNGEE. The chain's CDR3 is CASRTAYNSPLHF. As DNA, the CDR3 is TGTGCCAGCAGGACAGCTTATAATTCACCCCTCCACTTT.

The chain couples TRBV7-3 to TRBJ2-5; tentatively, D is TRBD2 (6 bases). V lost 8 bases to trimming and J lost 3 bases, with 13 bases between them. Germline V lookup: CDR1 SGHTA, CDR2 FQGTGA. This CDR3 is 13 amino acids long. In DNA form, the CDR3 reads TGTGCCAGCTCGGGACTGCAGGAAGAGACCCAGTACTTC. Protein: CASSGLQEETQYF.

This clone was seen only a few times. The V gene is TRBV9, the J gene TRBJ2-2; the match to TRBD1 covers 10 bases. CDR3 length equals 15 residues. CDR1 and CDR2 from the germline V gene are SGDLS and YYNGEE. The ends lost 4 bases at V and 7 bases at J; junction bases unmatched: 7. CDR3 protein: CASSIWDRGIGELFF. DNA for the CDR3: TGTGCCAGCAGCATTTGGGACAGGGGAATCGGGGAGCTGTTTTTT.

This clone was picked up a small number of times. The chain is built from TRBV5-4 and TRBJ2-7, with 7 bases identical to TRBD2. J lost 6 bases, V lost 0 bases, and 6 bases had no gene match. The CDR3 length is 14 residues. CDR1 SGHNT and CDR2 YYREEE come from the germline V gene (reference sequence). The CDR3 spells CASSLESGVGEQYF. The CDR3 region has the DNA TGTGCCAGCAGCTTGGAGAGCGGGGTCGGCGAGCAGTACTTC.

The CDR3 DNA reads TGCGCCAGCAGCCATTACACAGGGGAATCGACCTACGAGCAGTACTTC. Translation: CASSHYTGESTYEQYF. The V and J genes are TRBV4-1 and TRBJ2-7, with TRBD1 matching over 7 bases. V trimming: 3 bases; J trimming: 2 bases; junction bases outside the gene matches: 10. The germline V gene has CDR1 MGHRA and CDR2 YSYEKL. This CDR3 is 16 amino acids long.

With regard to this clone: The junction departs from germline at one end; a sequencing error may be responsible. The chain is built from TRBV19 and TRBJ1-5, with a tentative D call TRBD1 (6 bases). The length of the CDR3 is 16 residues. Germline CDR1 is LNHDA and CDR2 is SQIVND (reference sequence). The CDR3 DNA reads as TGTGCCAGTAGTACTGCCAGGCAGGGGCTTAATCGGCCCCAGCATTTT. Its protein product is CASSTARQGLNRPQHF. Full variable domain (remainder filled in from reference TRBV19 and TRBJ1-5): DGGITQSPKYLFRKEGQNVTLSCEQNLNHDAMYWYRQDPGQGLRLIYYSQIVNDFQKGDIAEGYSVSREKKESFPLTVTSAQKNPTAFYLCASSTARQGLNRPQHFGDGTRLSIL.

This chain uses TRBV25-1 with TRBJ1-3, with D perhaps matching TRBD1 (5 bases). This CDR3 comprises 15 residues. Germline loops: CDR1 MGHDK, CDR2 SYGVNS. Trimming pared 7 bases from V and 0 bases from J, leaving 13 bases between. CDR3 sequence: CASTSEGLSGNTIYF. Here the CDR3 DNA reads TGTGCCAGCACCTCAGAGGGACTCTCTGGAAACACCATATATTTT.

The table lists this clone with a few counts. The chain links TRBV7-2 to TRBJ2-5, with TRBD2 matching 11 bases. The germline V gene encodes CDR1 SGHTA and CDR2 FQGNSA. This CDR3 spans 15 amino acids. The V segment lost 2 bases and the J segment 5 bases; nucleotides outside the gene matches: 4. CDR3: CASSLTSGSVETQYF. CDR3 coding DNA: TGTGCCAGCAGCTTAACTAGCGGGAGTGTTGAGACCCAGTACTTC.

This rearrangement joins TRBV28 to TRBJ2-7, with 9 bases aligning to TRBD1. From germline, CDR1 is MDHEN and CDR2 SYDVKM. Unmatched junction bases numbered 4, after V lost 4 bases and J lost 0 bases. The CDR3 is made up of 15 amino acids. CDR3 sequence (DNA): TGTGCCAGCAGTTCGACAGGGGGTAACTCCTACGAGCAGTACTTC. It codes for CASSSTGGNSYEQYF.

The sample holds a few counts of this clone. The gene calls are TRBV29-1 and TRBJ1-1; D is ambiguous. The CDR3 is 13 amino acids. Germline CDR1 and CDR2: SQVTM and ANQGSEA. The germline V and J ends were trimmed by 6 bases and 1 base, with 12 bases remaining between them. As DNA, the CDR3 is TGCAGCGTGGCTGACACATCGAACACTGAAGCTTTCTTT. Translation: CSVADTSNTEAFF.

The chain recombines TRBV30 with TRBJ2-1; 7 bases fit TRBD2. With 3 bases clipped from V and 2 bases from J, the junction kept 10 bases outside the gene matches. The CDR3 is made up of 16 amino acids. Germline loops: CDR1 GTSNPN, CDR2 SVGIG (reference sequence). The CDR3 sequence: CAWSPSGLGAYNEQFF. CDR3 DNA sequence: TGTGCCTGGAGCCCGTCCGGACTAGGAGCCTACAATGAGCAGTTCTTC.

Comments on this clone: The same CDR3 also results from other DNA sequences found in this sample. The V and J genes are TRBV18 and TRBJ2-3, with no clear D. This CDR3 is 13 amino acids long. Germline CDR1 KGHSH, CDR2 LQKENI. Trimming stripped 3 bases from V and 0 bases from J, with 4 bases between. CDR3 protein: CASSPSSTDTQYF. CDR3 nucleotides: TGTGCCAGCTCACCGTCTAGCACAGATACGCAGTATTTT. Full variable domain (remainder filled in from reference TRBV18 and TRBJ2-3): NAGVMQNPRHLVRRRGQEARLRCSPMKGHSHVYWYRQLPEEGLKFMVYLQKENIIDESGMPKERFSAEFPKEGPSILRIQQVVRGDSAAYFCASSPSSTDTQYFGPGTRLTVL.

V and J are TRBV7-2 and TRBJ2-7; 7 bases map to TRBD1. With V trimmed by 4 bases and J by 8 bases, 11 bases remained unmatched. CDR1 and CDR2 (germline): SGHTA, FQGNSA. The CDR3 extends over 14 amino acids. The CDR3 spells CASSSRQGERKQYF. The CDR3 DNA is TGTGCCAGCAGCTCTAGACAGGGTGAGAGAAAGCAGTACTTC.

The rearrangement uses TRBV7-2 and TRBJ2-6, with TRBD2 as a possible D gene (7 bases). The CDR3 contains 17 residues. V was shortened by 5 bases and J by 2 bases, with 16 bases between the two germline ends. Per germline, CDR1 SGHTA and CDR2 FQGNSA. The CDR3, as DNA: TGTGCCAGCAGCCTCCAAGGGGGGGACACTGGGGCCAACGTCCTGACTTTC. Amino acids: CASSLQGGDTGANVLTF. The entire variable domain, with the rest obtained from reference TRBV7-2 and TRBJ2-6, is as follows: GAGVSQSPSNKVTEKGKDVELRCDPISGHTALYWYRQSLGQGLEFLIYFQGNSAPDKSGLPSDRFSAERTGGSVSTLTIQRTQQEDSAVYLCASSLQGGDTGANVLTFGAGSRLTVL.

The chain is built from TRBV6-5 and TRBJ1-1; the D is unclear. V dropped 0 bases and J dropped 4 bases, with 6 bases sitting between them. CDR1 and CDR2 from the germline V gene are MNHEY and SVGAGI. The CDR3 contains 13 residues. This chain's CDR3 is CASSYSRVTEAFF. In DNA, the CDR3 is TGTGCCAGCAGTTACTCGAGGGTCACTGAAGCTTTCTTT.

The rearrangement uses TRBV4-3 and TRBJ2-1; D not certain. In germline, CDR1 is LGHNA, CDR2 YSLEER. This CDR3 contains 12 residues. V lost 2 bases to trimming and J lost 12 bases, with 11 bases between them. The CDR3 loop is CASSQPGQAQFF. The CDR3 DNA sequence: TGCGCCAGCAGCCAACCAGGCCAGGCGCAGTTCTTC.

This clone was recorded a few times. The rearrangement uses TRBV5-4 and TRBJ2-7, with a tentative D call TRBD2 (7 bases). Trimming shortened V by 2 bases and J by 7 bases, and 13 bases separated the two germline ends. The length of the CDR3 is 13 residues. Germline CDR1 and CDR2: SGHNT and YYREEE (reference sequence). The CDR3 DNA reads as TGTGCCAGCAGCTTTAAACAGGGAGGGGAGCAGTACTTC. Translating it yields CASSFKQGGEQYF.

V usage is TRBV7-8 and J usage is TRBJ1-1, with D maybe TRBD1 (6 bases). The V end was cut by 5 bases, the J end by 0 bases, with 10 bases between. Germline V gene lookup returns CDR1 SGHVS and CDR2 FQNEAQ. The CDR3 length is 14 residues. The CDR3 is CASSRGHMNTEAFF. The CDR3 DNA is TGTGCCAGCAGCCGGGGACATATGAACACTGAAGCTTTCTTT.

This chain uses TRBV28 with TRBJ1-4, with 9 bases lining up with TRBD1. The CDR3 sequence is 16 residues long. Germline CDR1 and CDR2: MDHEN and SYDVKM. V trimming: 3 bases; J trimming: 8 bases; junction bases outside the gene matches: 10. DNA of the CDR3: TGTGCCAGCAGTTTGAGTGACAGGGGGTATTGGGAAAAACTGTTTTTT. Its translation is CASSLSDRGYWEKLFF.